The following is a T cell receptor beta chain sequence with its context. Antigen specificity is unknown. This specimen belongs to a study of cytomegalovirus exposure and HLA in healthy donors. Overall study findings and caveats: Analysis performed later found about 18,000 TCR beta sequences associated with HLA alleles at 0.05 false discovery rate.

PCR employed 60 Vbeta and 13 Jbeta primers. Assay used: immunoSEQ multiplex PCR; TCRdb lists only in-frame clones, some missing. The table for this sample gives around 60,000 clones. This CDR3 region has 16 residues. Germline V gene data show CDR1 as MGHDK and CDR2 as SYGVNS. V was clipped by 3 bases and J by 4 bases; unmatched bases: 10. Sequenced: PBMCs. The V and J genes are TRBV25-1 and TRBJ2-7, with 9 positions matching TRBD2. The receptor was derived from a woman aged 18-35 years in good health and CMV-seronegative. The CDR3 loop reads CASSDPPGTSRYEQYF. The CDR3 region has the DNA TGTGCCAGCAGTGATCCCCCCGGGACTAGCAGATACGAGCAGTACTTC.